These 26 T cell receptor beta chains were all obtained from the same sample, sequenced in a study of cytomegalovirus exposure and HLA in healthy donors. PCR amplification relied on 60 Vbeta primers (plus 13 Jbeta primers). Sequencing was performed with immunoSEQ multiplex PCR; in TCRdb, only in-frame clones are kept and a portion is missing. The top ten hold more than 6% of the sample, which has 130,000 or so clones, roughly 70% seen once. Source material: PBMCs. These receptors were taken from a man aged 35 to 55 in good health and CMV-seropositive.

This sequence joins TRBV5-8 and TRBJ2-3; the D gene is possibly TRBD2 (6 bases). Deletions cut 4 bases from V and 2 bases from J, with 11 bases between. The V gene's germline CDR1 is SGHTS and CDR2 YDEGEE. This CDR3 has 14 residues. The chain's CDR3 is CASSPGLHTDTQYF. In nucleotides, the CDR3 is TGTGCCAGCAGCCCGGGACTTCACACAGATACGCAGTATTTT.

The V call is TRBV19, the J call TRBJ2-1; D may be TRBD2 (5 bases). The germline V gene has CDR1 LNHDA and CDR2 SQIVND (reference sequence). Trimming pared 6 bases from V and 0 bases from J, leaving 12 bases between. The CDR3 is made up of 15 amino acids. CDR3 in DNA: TGTGCCAGTAGAACCGGGATCAACTCCTACAATGAGCAGTTCTTC. Encoded protein: CASRTGINSYNEQFF.

The V gene is TRBV4-1, the J gene TRBJ2-7, with 9 bases aligning to TRBD1. CDR1 MGHRA and CDR2 YSYEKL come from the germline V gene. The CDR3 is 15 amino acids. J gave up 9 bases and V 5 bases, and 14 bases lay outside the gene matches. The CDR3 spells CASSDQARQGGRQYF. DNA of the CDR3: TGCGCCAGCAGCGATCAGGCGAGACAGGGGGGAAGGCAGTACTTC.

The rearrangement links TRBV5-8 to TRBJ2-3; 14 nucleotides agree with TRBD2. Unmatched junction bases numbered 7, after V lost 4 bases and J lost 0 bases. Germline CDR1 SGHTS, CDR2 YDEGEE. The CDR3 has 18 residues. The CDR3 sequence is CASSLGLAGGRSTDTQYF. Written as DNA, the CDR3 is TGTGCCAGCAGCCTAGGACTAGCGGGGGGACGAAGCACAGATACGCAGTATTTT. Full variable domain (missing parts from reference TRBV5-8 and TRBJ2-3): EAGVTQSPTHLIKTRGQQATLRCSPISGHTSVYWYQQALGLGLQFLLWYDEGEERNRGNFPPRFSGRQFPNYSSELNVNALELEDSALYLCASSLGLAGGRSTDTQYFGPGTRLTVL.

A note on this clone: An end of the junction differs from the germline gene, which may be a read error. The chain couples TRBV28 to TRBJ2-1; 10 bases map to TRBD2. Looked up from germline, CDR1 is MDHEN and CDR2 is SYDVKM. CDR3 length: 15 residues. CDR3 residues: CASTLAGVPYNKQFF. The CDR3 bases are TGTGCCAGCACTCTAGCGGGAGTTCCCTACAATAAGCAGTTCTTC.

A word on this clone: Sequence at one end of the junction differs from germline and may be a read error. V and J are TRBV5-4 and TRBJ2-7; D is possibly TRBD1 (6 bases). Germline V gene lookup returns CDR1 SGHNT and CDR2 YYREEE (reference sequence). The CDR3 extends over 14 amino acids. CDR3 loop: CANSFPGQPWGQYF. In DNA form, the CDR3 reads TGTGCCAACAGCTTCCCGGGACAACCCTGGGGGCAGTACTTC.

The chain employs TRBV18 and TRBJ1-4; 7 nucleotides agree with TRBD1. The CDR3 sequence is 14 residues long. The germline gives CDR1 KGHSH, CDR2 LQKENI. The V segment lost 6 bases and the J segment 8 bases; nucleotides outside the gene matches: 9. The CDR3 reads CASSGGQPLEKLFF. The DNA for the CDR3 is TGTGCCAGCTCCGGGGGACAGCCTTTAGAAAAACTGTTTTTT.

CDR3 in amino acids: CASSIEGSQPQHF. The CDR3 coding sequence is TGTGCCAGTAGTATAGAGGGGAGTCAGCCCCAGCATTTT. The chain links TRBV19 to TRBJ1-5, with D unclear. The germline V gene encodes CDR1 LNHDA and CDR2 SQIVND (reference sequence). Trimming took off 0 bases at V and 6 bases at J, with 6 bases between the two ends. The CDR3 is made up of 13 amino acids.

This clone was counted between two and nine times. The chain uses TRBV19 and TRBJ2-1; 10 bases are shared with TRBD2. Germline CDR1 reads LNHDA; CDR2 reads SQIVND (reference sequence). V lost 4 bases to trimming and J lost 9 bases; unmatched junction nucleotides: 12. This CDR3 is 16 amino acids long. The CDR3 DNA follows: TGTGCCAGTAGTAAGGTAGAGCGGGGGGGCCTTAGTGAGCAGTTCTTC. It specifies CASSKVERGGLSEQFF.

V is TRBV7-2 and J is TRBJ2-7; 7 bases align to TRBD1. This CDR3 is built from 16 residues. V was pared by 4 bases and J by 4 bases, with 13 bases of the junction left unmatched. Germline V CDR1 and CDR2: SGHTA, FQGNSA. This CDR3 is CASSSVFRDSRYEQYF. CDR3 sequence (DNA): TGTGCCAGCAGCTCGGTCTTCAGGGACAGCAGATACGAGCAGTACTTC.

A word on this clone: The germline gene is not matched at one end of the junction; a read error may be the cause. The rearrangement joins TRBV27 to TRBJ1-2; TRBD1 matches 7 bases. The CDR3 contains 14 residues. The germline V gene encodes CDR1 MNHEY and CDR2 SMNVEV (reference sequence). The CDR3: CASAIAGQTYDYTF. CDR3 nucleotide sequence: TGTGCCAGCGCCATAGCGGGACAGACATATGACTACACCTTC.

This clone was seen a handful of times. The chain combines TRBV6-5 with TRBJ1-2, with D unresolved. Per germline, CDR1 MNHEY and CDR2 SVGAGI. V lost 2 bases and J lost 2, with 9 bases in between. The CDR3 has 14 residues. The CDR3 sequence: CASSYRRLNYGYTF. The CDR3, as DNA: TGTGCCAGCAGTTACAGGAGACTGAACTATGGCTACACCTTC.

This clone was observed a few times. The V gene is TRBV7-9, the J gene TRBJ2-7, with D possibly matching TRBD1 (5 bases). The CDR3 loop spans 12 amino acids. Per the germline V gene, CDR1 is SEHNR and CDR2 is FQNEAQ (reference sequence). The germline V and J ends were trimmed by 4 bases and 3 bases, with 7 bases remaining between them. In DNA form, the CDR3 reads TGTGCCAGCAGCTCGACAGTCTACGAGCAGTACTTC. Its translation: CASSSTVYEQYF. Variable domain in full (rest from reference TRBV7-9 and TRBJ2-7): DTGVSQNPRHKITKRGQNVTFRCDPISEHNRLYWYRQTLGQGPEFLTYFQNEAQLEKSRLLSDRFSAERPKGSFSTLEIQRTEQGDSAMYLCASSSTVYEQYFGPGTRLTVT.

The rearrangement links TRBV6-5 to TRBJ2-7; D ambiguous. The CDR3 is made up of 15 amino acids. V was cut by 4 bases and J by 1 base, with 14 bases left in between. Per the germline V gene, CDR1 is MNHEY and CDR2 is SVGAGI. The CDR3 DNA is TGTGCCAGCAGTTTCACCCGACTGGCTTCCTACGAGCAGTACTTC. Translating gives CASSFTRLASYEQYF.

J is TRBJ1-4 and V is TRBV7-9; TRBD1 matches 7 bases. CDR3 size: 15 residues. Germline assignment: CDR1 SEHNR and CDR2 FQNEAQ (reference sequence). J gave up 7 bases and V 5 bases, and 10 bases lay outside the gene matches. The CDR3 is CASSQPDRDVEKLFF. For the CDR3, the DNA is TGTGCCAGCAGCCAACCAGACAGGGATGTTGAAAAACTGTTTTTT.

The chain uses TRBV6-8 and TRBJ2-1; unclear D gene. This CDR3 is built from 14 residues. V was cut by 4 bases and J by 6 bases, with 13 bases left in between. Per germline, CDR1 MNHGY and CDR2 SAAAGT. The DNA of the CDR3 is TGTGCCAGCAGTTCCCGTCCCCGCGTCAATGAGCAGTTCTTC. Translated, it gives CASSSRPRVNEQFF.

V usage is TRBV28 and J usage is TRBJ2-1, with D maybe TRBD2 (6 bases). V gave up 5 bases and J gave up 2 bases, with 10 bases separating them. CDR3 size: 14 residues. Germline CDR1 is MDHEN and CDR2 is SYDVKM. CDR3 region: CASSRGFAYNEQFF. The CDR3, as DNA: TGTGCCAGCAGTCGGGGGTTCGCCTACAATGAGCAGTTCTTC.

The gene calls are TRBV18 and TRBJ1-3; D is unclear. This CDR3 is 18 amino acids long. Deletions cut 2 bases from V and 0 bases from J, with 17 bases between. Germline values: CDR1 KGHSH, CDR2 LQKENI. CDR3 nucleotides: TGTGCCAGCTCACCAAACCCCATCGTCGGGGTCTCTGGAAACACCATATATTTT. Protein: CASSPNPIVGVSGNTIYF.

DNA of the CDR3: TGTGCCAGCAGTTTCATGGGGGGGGGATTCTACGAGCAGTACTTC. Protein: CASSFMGGGFYEQYF. The chain employs TRBV27 and TRBJ2-7; 7 nucleotides align to TRBD2. This CDR3 contains 15 residues. Germline V gives CDR1 MNHEY, CDR2 SMNVEV (reference sequence). J lost 3 bases, V lost 3 bases, and 8 bases had no gene match.

CDR3 amino acids: CASSLEDRANTEAFF. CDR3 in DNA: TGTGCCAGCAGCTTAGAGGACAGGGCGAACACTGAAGCTTTCTTT. The V call is TRBV7-9, the J call TRBJ1-1, with 8 bases identical to TRBD1. The germline gives CDR1 SEHNR, CDR2 FQNEAQ (reference sequence). The CDR3 loop spans 15 amino acids. With 1 base clipped from V and 1 base from J, the junction kept 2 bases outside the gene matches.

This clone was seen only a few times. The chain carries TRBV28 and TRBJ1-2, with D possibly being TRBD1 (5 bases). Germline CDR1 is MDHEN and CDR2 is SYDVKM. V gave up 6 bases and J gave up 2 bases, with 7 bases separating them. The CDR3 is 12 amino acids. As DNA, the CDR3 is TGTGCCAGCAGCCGACAGAACTATGGCTACACCTTC. Its protein is CASSRQNYGYTF.

V is TRBV6-1 and J is TRBJ2-1, with 11 bases that match TRBD1. J gave up 7 bases and V 10 bases, and 3 bases lay outside the gene matches. Germline CDR1 and CDR2: MNHNS and SASEGT. The CDR3 spans 12 residues. The chain's CDR3 is CATDRGHNEQFF. In DNA form, the CDR3 reads TGTGCCACGGACAGGGGGCATAATGAGCAGTTCTTC.

V gene TRBV29-1 combines with J gene TRBJ2-1; 8 positions match TRBD2. Per germline, CDR1 SQVTM and CDR2 ANQGSEA. The CDR3 has 16 amino acids. Trimming removed 3 bases from V and 5 bases from J; junction bases left unmatched: 12. This CDR3 is CSVDGPTSANDNEQFF. DNA for the CDR3: TGCAGCGTTGACGGCCCGACTAGCGCTAACGACAATGAGCAGTTCTTC.

CDR3: CASSLAGLAGGPERETQYF. Written as DNA, the CDR3 is TGTGCCAGCAGCTTGGCTGGACTAGCGGGGGGGCCGGAGAGAGAGACCCAGTACTTC. This chain links TRBV5-4 with TRBJ2-5; 15 bases match TRBD2. The CDR3 runs to 19 residues. The germline CDR1 and CDR2 sequences are SGHNT and YYREEE (reference sequence). V was clipped by 0 bases and J by 4 bases; unmatched bases: 10.

The chain links TRBV5-1 to TRBJ2-2; 7 bases are a match to TRBD2. The CDR3 loop spans 15 amino acids. With 4 bases clipped from V and 3 bases from J, the junction kept 6 bases outside the gene matches. Germline V gene lookup returns CDR1 SGHRS and CDR2 YFSETQ. Written as DNA, the CDR3 is TGCGCCAGCAGCGCGGGACGGGGGGACACCGGGGAGCTGTTTTTT. This gives the protein CASSAGRGDTGELFF. The variable domain in full, with the rest retrieved from reference TRBV5-1 and TRBJ2-2, is KAGVTQTPRYLIKTRGQQVTLSCSPISGHRSVSWYQQTPGQGLQFLFEYFSETQRNKGNFPGRFSGRQFSNSRSEMNVSTLELGDSALYLCASSAGRGDTGELFFGEGSRLTVL.

This clone appeared a single time. The chain is built from TRBV5-1 and TRBJ2-7; perhaps TRBD1 as D (6 bases). Germline V lookup: CDR1 SGHRS, CDR2 YFSETQ. This CDR3 is built from 16 residues. The V end lost 0 bases, the J end lost 4 bases, and 17 bases lay between the germline ends. CDR3 DNA sequence: TGCGCCAGCAGCTTGGGGGGGCTTATGAAGGCGTACGAGCAGTACTTC. Amino acid sequence: CASSLGGLMKAYEQYF.